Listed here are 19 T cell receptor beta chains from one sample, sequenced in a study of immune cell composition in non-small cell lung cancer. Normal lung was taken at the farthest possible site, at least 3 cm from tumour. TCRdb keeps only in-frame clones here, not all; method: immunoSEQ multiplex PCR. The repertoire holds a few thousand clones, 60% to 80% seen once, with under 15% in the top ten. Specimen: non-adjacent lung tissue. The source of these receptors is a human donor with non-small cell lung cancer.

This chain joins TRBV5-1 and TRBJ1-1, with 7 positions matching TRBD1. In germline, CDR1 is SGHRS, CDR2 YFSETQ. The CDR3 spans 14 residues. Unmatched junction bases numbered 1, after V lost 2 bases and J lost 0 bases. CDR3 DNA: TGCGCCAGCAGCTTACAGGGGATGAACACTGAAGCTTTCTTT. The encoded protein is CASSLQGMNTEAFF.

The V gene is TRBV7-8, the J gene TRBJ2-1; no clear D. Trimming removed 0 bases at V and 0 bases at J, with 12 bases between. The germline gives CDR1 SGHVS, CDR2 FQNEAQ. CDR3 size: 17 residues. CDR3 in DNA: TGTGCCAGCAGCTTAGCGACGGCGGTTGGCTCCTACAATGAGCAGTTCTTC. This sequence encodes CASSLATAVGSYNEQFF.

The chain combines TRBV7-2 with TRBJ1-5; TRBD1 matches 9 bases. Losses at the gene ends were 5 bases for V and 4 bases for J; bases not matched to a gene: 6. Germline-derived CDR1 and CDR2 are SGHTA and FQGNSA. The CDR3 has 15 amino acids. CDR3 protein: CASSPGQGKNQPQHF. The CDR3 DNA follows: TGTGCCAGCAGCCCGGGACAGGGAAAGAATCAGCCCCAGCATTTT.

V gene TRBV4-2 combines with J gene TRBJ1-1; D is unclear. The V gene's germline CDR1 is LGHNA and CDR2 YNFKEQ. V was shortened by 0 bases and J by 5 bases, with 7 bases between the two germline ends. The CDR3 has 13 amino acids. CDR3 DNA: TGTGCCAGCAGCCAAGAGGGGAGAACTGAAGCTTTCTTT. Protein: CASSQEGRTEAFF.

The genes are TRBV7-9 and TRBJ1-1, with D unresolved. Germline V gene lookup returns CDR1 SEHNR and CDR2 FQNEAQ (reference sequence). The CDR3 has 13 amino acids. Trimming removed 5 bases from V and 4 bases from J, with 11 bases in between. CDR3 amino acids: CASSPGRATEAFF. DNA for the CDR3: TGTGCCAGCAGCCCGGGGAGGGCCACTGAAGCTTTCTTT. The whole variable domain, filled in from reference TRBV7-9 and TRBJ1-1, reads DTGVSQNPRHKITKRGQNVTFRCDPISEHNRLYWYRQTLGQGPEFLTYFQNEAQLEKSRLLSDRFSAERPKGSFSTLEIQRTEQGDSAMYLCASSPGRATEAFFGQGTRLTVV.

The CDR3 DNA is TGTGCCAGCAGCGTAGAAGGGAGTTCGACCCACACCGGGGAGCTGTTTTTT. Translating it yields CASSVEGSSTHTGELFF. The chain employs TRBV9 and TRBJ2-2, with TRBD2 as a possible D gene (5 bases). V lost 0 bases, J lost 3 bases, and 15 bases lay in between. CDR1 and CDR2 from the germline V gene are SGDLS and YYNGEE. This CDR3 has 17 residues.

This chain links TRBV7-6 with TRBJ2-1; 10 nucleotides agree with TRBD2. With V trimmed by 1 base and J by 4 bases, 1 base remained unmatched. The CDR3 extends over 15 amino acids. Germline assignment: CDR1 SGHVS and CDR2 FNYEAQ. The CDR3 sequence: CASSLVSGRYNEQFF. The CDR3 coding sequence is TGTGCCAGCAGCTTAGTTAGCGGGAGGTACAATGAGCAGTTCTTC.

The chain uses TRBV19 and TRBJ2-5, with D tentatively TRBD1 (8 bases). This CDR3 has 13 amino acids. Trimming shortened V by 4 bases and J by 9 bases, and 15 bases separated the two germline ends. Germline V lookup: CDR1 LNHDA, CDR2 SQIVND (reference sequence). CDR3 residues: CASSKDRGGAQYF. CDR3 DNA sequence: TGTGCCAGTAGTAAAGACAGGGGAGGGGCCCAGTACTTC.

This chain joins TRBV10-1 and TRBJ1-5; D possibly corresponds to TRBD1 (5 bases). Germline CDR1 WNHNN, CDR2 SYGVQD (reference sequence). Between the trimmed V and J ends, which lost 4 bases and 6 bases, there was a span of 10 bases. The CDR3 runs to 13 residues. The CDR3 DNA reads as TGCGCCAGCAGTGCAGGGTTGGCTCAGCCCCAGCATTTT. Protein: CASSAGLAQPQHF.

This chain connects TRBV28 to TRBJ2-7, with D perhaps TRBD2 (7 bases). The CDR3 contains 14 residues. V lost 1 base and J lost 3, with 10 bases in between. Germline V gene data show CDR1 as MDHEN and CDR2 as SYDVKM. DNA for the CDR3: TGTGCCAGCAGTTTATTAGGGGGGGTCTACGAGCAGTACTTC. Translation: CASSLLGGVYEQYF. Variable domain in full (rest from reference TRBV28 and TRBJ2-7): DVKVTQSSRYLVKRTGEKVFLECVQDMDHENMFWYRQDPGLGLRLIYFSYDVKMKEKGDIPEGYSVSREKKERFSLILESASTNQTSMYLCASSLLGGVYEQYFGPGTRLTVT.

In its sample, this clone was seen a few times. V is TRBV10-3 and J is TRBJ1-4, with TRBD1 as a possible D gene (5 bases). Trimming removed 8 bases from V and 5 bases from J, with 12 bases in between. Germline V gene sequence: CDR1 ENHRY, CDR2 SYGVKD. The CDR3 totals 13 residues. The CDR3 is CAIAGGENEKLFF. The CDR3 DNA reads TGTGCCATCGCCGGGGGGGAAAATGAAAAACTGTTTTTT.

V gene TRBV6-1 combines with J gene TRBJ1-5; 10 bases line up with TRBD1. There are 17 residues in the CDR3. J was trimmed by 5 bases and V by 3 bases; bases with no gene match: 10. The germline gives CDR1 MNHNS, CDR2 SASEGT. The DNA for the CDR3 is TGTGCCAGCAGTGATCTGCCGGGACAGGGGTGGGATCAGCCCCAGCATTTT. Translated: CASSDLPGQGWDQPQHF.

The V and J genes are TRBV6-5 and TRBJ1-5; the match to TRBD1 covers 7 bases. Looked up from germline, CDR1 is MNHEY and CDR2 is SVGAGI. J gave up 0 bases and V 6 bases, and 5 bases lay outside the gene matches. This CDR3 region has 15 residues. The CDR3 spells CASRAQGNSNQPQHF. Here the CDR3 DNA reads TGTGCCAGCAGGGCACAGGGGAATAGCAATCAGCCCCAGCATTTT.

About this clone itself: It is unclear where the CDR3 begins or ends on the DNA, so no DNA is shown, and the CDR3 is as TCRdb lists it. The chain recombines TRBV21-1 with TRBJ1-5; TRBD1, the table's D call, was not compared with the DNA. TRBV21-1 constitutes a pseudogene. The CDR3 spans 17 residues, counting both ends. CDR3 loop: CASSKMGVGQGNQPQHF.

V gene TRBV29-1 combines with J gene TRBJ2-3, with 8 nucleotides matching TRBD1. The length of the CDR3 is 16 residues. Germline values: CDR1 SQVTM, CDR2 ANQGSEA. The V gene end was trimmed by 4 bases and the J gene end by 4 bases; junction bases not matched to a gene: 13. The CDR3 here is CSVVGPRGRGADTQYF. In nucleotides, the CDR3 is TGCAGCGTTGTTGGGCCCAGGGGGCGCGGGGCAGATACGCAGTATTTT.

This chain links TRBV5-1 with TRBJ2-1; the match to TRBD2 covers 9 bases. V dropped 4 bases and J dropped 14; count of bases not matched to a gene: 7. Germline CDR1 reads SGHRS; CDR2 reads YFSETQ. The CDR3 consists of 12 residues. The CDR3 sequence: CASSQEREVEFF. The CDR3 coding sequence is TGCGCCAGCAGCCAGGAGCGGGAGGTAGAGTTCTTC.

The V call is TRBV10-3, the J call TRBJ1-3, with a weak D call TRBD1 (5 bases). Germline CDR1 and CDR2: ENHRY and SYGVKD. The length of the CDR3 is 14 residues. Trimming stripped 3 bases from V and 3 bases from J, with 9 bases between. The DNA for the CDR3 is TGTGCCATCAGTGACAGGGAATATGGAAACACCATATATTTT. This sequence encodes CAISDREYGNTIYF.

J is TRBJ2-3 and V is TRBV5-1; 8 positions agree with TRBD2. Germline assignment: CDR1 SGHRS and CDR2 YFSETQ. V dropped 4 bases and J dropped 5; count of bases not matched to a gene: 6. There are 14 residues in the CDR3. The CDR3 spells CASSQGLVRDTQYF. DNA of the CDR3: TGCGCCAGCAGCCAGGGACTAGTTCGAGATACGCAGTATTTT.

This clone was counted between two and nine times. CDR3 sequence reads: CASSPAEPREAFF. CDR3 DNA sequence: TGTGCCAGCAGTCCCGCCGAGCCCAGGGAAGCTTTCTTT. The chain carries TRBV6-5 and TRBJ1-1; D unresolved. Deletions cut 5 bases from V and 8 bases from J, with 15 bases between. Germline lookup yields CDR1 MNHEY and CDR2 SVGAGI. CDR3 length: 13 amino acids.